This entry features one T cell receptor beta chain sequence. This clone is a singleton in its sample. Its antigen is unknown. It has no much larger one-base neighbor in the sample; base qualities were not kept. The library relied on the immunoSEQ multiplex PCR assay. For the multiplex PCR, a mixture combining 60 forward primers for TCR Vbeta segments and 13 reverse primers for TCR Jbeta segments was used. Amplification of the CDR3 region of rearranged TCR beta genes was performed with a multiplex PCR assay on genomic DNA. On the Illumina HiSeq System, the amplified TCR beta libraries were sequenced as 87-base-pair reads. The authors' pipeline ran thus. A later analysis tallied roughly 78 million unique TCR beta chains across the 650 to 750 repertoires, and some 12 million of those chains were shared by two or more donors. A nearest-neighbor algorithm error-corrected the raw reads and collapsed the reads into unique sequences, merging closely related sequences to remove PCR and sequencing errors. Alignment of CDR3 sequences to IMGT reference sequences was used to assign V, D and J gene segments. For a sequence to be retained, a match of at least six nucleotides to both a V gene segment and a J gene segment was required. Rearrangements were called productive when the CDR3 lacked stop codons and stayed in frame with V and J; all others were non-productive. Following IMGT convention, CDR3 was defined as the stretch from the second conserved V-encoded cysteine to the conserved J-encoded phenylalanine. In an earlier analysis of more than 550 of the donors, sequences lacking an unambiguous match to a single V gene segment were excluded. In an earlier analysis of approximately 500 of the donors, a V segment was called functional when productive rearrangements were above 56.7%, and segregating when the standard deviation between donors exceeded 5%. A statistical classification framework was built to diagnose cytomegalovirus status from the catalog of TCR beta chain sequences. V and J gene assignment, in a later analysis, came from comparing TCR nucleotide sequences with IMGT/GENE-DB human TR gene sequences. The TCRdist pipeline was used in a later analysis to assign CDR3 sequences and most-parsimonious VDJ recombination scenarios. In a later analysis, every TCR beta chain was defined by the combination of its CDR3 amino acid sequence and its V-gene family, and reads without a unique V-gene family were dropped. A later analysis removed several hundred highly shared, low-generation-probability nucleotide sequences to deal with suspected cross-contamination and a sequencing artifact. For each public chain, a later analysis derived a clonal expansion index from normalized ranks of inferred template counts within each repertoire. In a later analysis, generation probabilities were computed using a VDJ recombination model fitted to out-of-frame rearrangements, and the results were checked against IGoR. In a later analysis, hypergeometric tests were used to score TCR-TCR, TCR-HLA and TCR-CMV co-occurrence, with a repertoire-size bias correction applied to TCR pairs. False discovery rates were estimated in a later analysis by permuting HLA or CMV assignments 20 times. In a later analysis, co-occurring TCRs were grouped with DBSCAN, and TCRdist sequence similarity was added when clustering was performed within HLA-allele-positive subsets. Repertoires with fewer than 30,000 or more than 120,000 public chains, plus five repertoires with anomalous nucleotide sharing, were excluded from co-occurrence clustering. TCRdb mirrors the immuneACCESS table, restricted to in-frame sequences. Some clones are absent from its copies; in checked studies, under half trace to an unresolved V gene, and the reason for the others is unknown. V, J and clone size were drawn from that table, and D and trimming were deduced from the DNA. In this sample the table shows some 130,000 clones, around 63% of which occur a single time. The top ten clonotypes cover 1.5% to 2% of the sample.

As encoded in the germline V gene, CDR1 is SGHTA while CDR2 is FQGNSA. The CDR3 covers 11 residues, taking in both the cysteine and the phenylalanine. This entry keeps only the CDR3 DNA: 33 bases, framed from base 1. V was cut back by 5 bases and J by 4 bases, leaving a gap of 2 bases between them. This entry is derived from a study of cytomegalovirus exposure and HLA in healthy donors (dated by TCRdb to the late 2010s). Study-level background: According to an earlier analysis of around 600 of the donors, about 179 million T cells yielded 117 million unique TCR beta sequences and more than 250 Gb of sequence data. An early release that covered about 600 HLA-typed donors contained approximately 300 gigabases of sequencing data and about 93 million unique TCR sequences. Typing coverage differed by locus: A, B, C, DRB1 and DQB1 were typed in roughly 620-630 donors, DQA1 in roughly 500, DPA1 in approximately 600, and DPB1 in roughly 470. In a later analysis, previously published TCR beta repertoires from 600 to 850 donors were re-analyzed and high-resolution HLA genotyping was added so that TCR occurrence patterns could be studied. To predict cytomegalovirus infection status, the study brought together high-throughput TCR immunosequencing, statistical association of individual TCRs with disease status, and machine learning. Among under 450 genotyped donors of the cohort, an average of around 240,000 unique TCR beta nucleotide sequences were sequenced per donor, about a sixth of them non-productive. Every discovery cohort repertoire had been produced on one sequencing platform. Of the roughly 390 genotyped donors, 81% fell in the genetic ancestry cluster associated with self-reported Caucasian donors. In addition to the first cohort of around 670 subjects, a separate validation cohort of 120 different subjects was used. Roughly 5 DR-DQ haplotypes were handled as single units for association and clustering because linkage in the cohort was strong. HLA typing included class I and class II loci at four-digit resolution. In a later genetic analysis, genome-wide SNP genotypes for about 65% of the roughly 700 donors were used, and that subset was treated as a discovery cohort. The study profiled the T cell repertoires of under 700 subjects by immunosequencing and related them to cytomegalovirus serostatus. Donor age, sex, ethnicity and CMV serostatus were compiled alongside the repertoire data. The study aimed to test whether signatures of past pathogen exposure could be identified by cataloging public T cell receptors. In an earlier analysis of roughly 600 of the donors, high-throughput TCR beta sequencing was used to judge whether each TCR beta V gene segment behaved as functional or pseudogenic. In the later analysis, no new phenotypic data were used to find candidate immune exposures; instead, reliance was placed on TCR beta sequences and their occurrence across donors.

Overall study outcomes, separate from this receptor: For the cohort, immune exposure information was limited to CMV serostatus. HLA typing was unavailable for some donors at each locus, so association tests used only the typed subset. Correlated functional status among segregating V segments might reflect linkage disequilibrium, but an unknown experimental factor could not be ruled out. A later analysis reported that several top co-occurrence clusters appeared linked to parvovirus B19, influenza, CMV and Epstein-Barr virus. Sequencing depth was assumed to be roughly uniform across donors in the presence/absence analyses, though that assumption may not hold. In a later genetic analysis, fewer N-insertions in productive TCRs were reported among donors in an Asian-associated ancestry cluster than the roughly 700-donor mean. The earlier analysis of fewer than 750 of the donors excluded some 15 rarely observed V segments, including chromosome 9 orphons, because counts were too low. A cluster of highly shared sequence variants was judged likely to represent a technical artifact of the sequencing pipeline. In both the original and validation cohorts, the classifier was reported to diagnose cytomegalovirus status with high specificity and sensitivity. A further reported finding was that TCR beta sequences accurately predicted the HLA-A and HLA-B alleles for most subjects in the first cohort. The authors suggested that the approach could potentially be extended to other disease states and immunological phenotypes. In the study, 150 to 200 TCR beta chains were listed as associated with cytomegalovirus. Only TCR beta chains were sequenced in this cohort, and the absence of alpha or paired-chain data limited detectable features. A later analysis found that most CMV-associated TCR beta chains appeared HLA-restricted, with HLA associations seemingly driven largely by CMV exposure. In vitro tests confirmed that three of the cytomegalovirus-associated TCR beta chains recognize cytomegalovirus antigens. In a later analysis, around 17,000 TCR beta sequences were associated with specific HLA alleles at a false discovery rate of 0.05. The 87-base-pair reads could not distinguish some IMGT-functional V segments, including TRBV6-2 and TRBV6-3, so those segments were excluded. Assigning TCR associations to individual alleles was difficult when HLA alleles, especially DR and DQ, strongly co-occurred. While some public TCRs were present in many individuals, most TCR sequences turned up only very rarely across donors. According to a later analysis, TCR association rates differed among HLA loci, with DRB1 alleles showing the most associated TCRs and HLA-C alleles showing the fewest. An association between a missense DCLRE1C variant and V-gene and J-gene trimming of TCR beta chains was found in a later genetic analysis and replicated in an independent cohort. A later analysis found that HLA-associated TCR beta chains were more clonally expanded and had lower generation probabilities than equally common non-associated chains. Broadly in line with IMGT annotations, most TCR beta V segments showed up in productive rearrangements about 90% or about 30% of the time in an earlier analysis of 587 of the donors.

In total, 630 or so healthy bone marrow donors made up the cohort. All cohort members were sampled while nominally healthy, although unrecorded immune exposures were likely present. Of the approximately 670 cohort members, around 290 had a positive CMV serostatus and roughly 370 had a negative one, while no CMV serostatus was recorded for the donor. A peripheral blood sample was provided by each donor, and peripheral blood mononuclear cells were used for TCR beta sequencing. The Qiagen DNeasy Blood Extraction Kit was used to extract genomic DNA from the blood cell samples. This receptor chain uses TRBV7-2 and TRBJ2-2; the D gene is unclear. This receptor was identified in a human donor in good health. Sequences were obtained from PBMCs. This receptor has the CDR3 CASSRTGELFF. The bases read TGTGCCAGCAGCCGCACCGGGGAGCTGTTTTTT.